One T cell receptor beta chain is described in this entry. Its antigen is currently unknown. Germline CDR1 and CDR2: LNHDA and SQIVND (reference sequence). This CDR3 comprises 15 residues. V shed 5 bases and J 2 bases; nucleotides not matched to a gene: 8. Patients all relapsed after autologous stem cell transplantation, and there was variation in brentuximab vedotin exposure. The sample comes from a study of PD-1 blockade in classical Hodgkin lymphoma. General study results and limits: CD4+ TCR diversity, unlike CD8+, rose significantly by C4D1. Exclusion applied to patients who initiated nivolumab less than 1 year following ASCT.

Profiling relied on immunoSEQ multiplex PCR, and the TCRdb table lists in-frame clones only, not all of them. There are roughly 25,000 clones in the sample; almost 85% occur only once, and roughly 12% lies in the top ten. The chain joins TRBV19 to TRBJ2-7; 8 nucleotides line up with TRBD1. The sequence came from a human donor with classical Hodgkin lymphoma. Sequences were derived from peripheral blood mononuclear cells (PBMCs), sampled before the second cycle of nivolumab. The CDR3 protein is CASSYTGQDAYEQYF. CDR3 DNA: TGTGCCAGTAGTTATACGGGACAGGATGCCTACGAGCAGTACTTC.